This T cell receptor beta chain is drawn from a study of human T cells and chemical hapten exposure. Study summary: Across samples, TCR yields varied, mostly owing to small differences in pooled library volumes.

Details on this clonotype: Its antigen is unknown.

Germline CDR1 is SGHTA and CDR2 is FQGNSA. This CDR3 comprises 18 residues. V lost 2 bases and J lost 2; bases outside the gene matches: 9. Total RNA came from unfractionated whole blood. General observations from the study: Counts of TCRs above 1 in 1000 frequency stayed unchanged with DPC sensitization.

The library attached unique molecular identifiers to individual cDNA molecules. The authors' processing: 100,000 or so TCRs per sample was the median, with a range of about 20,000 to 690,600. TCRdb reanalysed the reads using MiXCR and keeps one entry per CDR3 protein. V and J calls and clone size were set by TCRdb, not the authors. Counted here are about 120,000 distinct CDR3 sequences, more than 8.5% occurring once; the ten biggest clones make up around 1.5%. This TCR derives from a human donor in good health. Some clones in this sample may be carry-over from other donors' samples. This chain joins TRBV7-2 and TRBJ2-7; 13 nucleotides agree with TRBD2. The sample consisted of whole blood. CDR3 nucleotides: TGTGCCAGCAGCTTAACTAGCGGGAGGGCCGTGGTAACCTACGAGCAGTACTTC. This encodes CASSLTSGRAVVTYEQYF.